This TCR beta chain was sequenced in a study of T cell responses to AZD1222 COVID-19 vaccine (dated by TCRdb to 2020 to 2022). Regarding the complete study: A total of under 250 trial participants underwent TCR sequencing, of whom about 210 had received two doses of AZD1222 and 26 had received two doses of the MenACWY control vaccine. Trial participants were enrolled into age subgroups of 18-55, 56-69 and 70-plus years, which contained around 150, 28 and 57 TCR-sequenced participants, respectively. What the work shows at the level of the full study, not this receptor alone: Participants were mostly white British, with more females than males. The authors suggested clonal diversity may have been underestimated. In the small 56-69-year group, the increase in depth fell short of significance, most likely because of low power. Because no day 14 peak-response samples were available, the repertoires could be characterized only after the peak T cell response. Reportedly, close to half of the unique spike-specific TCRs recognized epitopes lying outside the regions that are mutated in the B.1.351 and B.1.1.7 variants. After two AZD1222 doses, both the breadth and the depth of spike-specific TCRs were significantly higher than at day 0 and than in MenACWY recipients. CD4 TCRs associated with the vaccine covered the entire spike protein, and the dominant responses were in regions 160-218 and 743-854. Conclusions about previously exposed vaccinees are limited, since just six AZD1222 recipients were seropositive for SARS-CoV-2 at baseline.

What the time point label conveys for this sample: baseline before first vaccination. The sample's treatment or condition label, in plain terms: meningococcal conjugate vaccine given as trial control. Vaccinee samples came from UK trials COV001 and COV002, including a single-blind randomized controlled phase 2/3 trial of AZD1222 (ChAdOx1 nCoV-19) in healthy adults. For TCRbeta chain sequencing, PBMC samples were collected from trial participants at day 0 and at day 28 after the second dose. The CDR3 regions of human TCRbeta chains were subjected to immunosequencing. Per the original workflow: Repertoire TCRs were checked for matches against a reference library of SARS-CoV-2-specific TCRs that had been generated using the MIRA antigen-specificity platform. Breadth meant the fraction of unique TCRs that were SARS-CoV-2-associated, whereas depth meant the fraction of total T cells that were SARS-CoV-2-associated. Using the MIRA data, each spike-specific TCR was mapped to the spike region that the TCR reacts to and placed in a CD4 or CD8 class. Log10-transformed breadth and depth values were compared by one-way ANOVA with Sidak's multiple comparisons tests. What TCRdb holds here is the immuneACCESS table cut down to in-frame rearrangements. Part of the clones is not present; checked against another copy, under half of the missing clones reflect an unresolved V gene, and the others are unexplained. V, J and clone size are taken as reported in that table, and D and trimming were inferred from the DNA itself. The sample contains roughly 120,000 clones, 80% to 90% of them found a single time. Roughly 4.3% of the sample is in the top ten clones.

Details on this clone: Its specific antigen is unknown. Base qualities are not recorded, but no much larger clone differs from it by a single base.

Based on the germline V gene (reference sequence), the CDR1 and CDR2 sequences are SEHNR and FQNEAQ. Reading from cysteine to phenylalanine, the CDR3 counts 18 amino acids. Left in the record is the CDR3 DNA by itself, 54 bases read in frame from the first base. Trimming removed 5 bases from V and 4 bases from J, leaving 26 bases between the germline ends. This sample comprised peripheral blood, obtained on day 0 of MenACWY control vaccination. This TCR came from an adult in good health. The chain is encoded by TRBV7-9 joined to TRBJ1-1, with no confidently assigned D gene. The base sequence is TGTGCCAGCAGCCCACGGGCTTCGTCTTTCGGAATGGGCACTGAAGCTTTCTTT. This encodes CASSPRASSFGMGTEAFF. Extended through the reference TRBV7-9 and TRBJ1-1 proteins, this CDR3 yields the full variable domain: DTGVSQNPRHKITKRGQNVTFRCDPISEHNRLYWYRQTLGQGPEFLTYFQNEAQLEKSRLLSDRFSAERPKGSFSTLEIQRTEQGDSAMYLCASSPRASSFGMGTEAFFGQGTRLTVV.